This TCR beta chain was found in a study of blood T cell repertoires in COVID-19. Study details: Researchers got acute and convalescent COVID-19 samples from the United States, Italy and Spain. The cDNA or gDNA used as material had been derived from T cells, B-cell-depleted T cells, or PBMCs.

Trimming shortened V by 4 bases and J by 2 bases, and 17 bases separated the two germline ends. The CDR3 is 16 amino acids. Germline lookup yields CDR1 SGHNT and CDR2 YYREEE (reference sequence). Source study methods: Estimation of nucleated cell counts relied on the amplification of reference gene primers. Sequencing used immunoSEQ multiplex PCR; TCRdb keeps in-frame clones, though not all of them. V and J calls plus clone size are reproduced from that table; the DNA served to infer D and trimming. Among tens of thousands of clones listed, around 80% were seen once. This clone is a singleton in its sample.

The TCR comes from a human donor in a cohort sampled during active COVID-19. Material: peripheral blood. The V call is TRBV5-4, the J call TRBJ2-3, with D unresolved. The DNA for the CDR3 is TGTGCCAGCAGCCTCCGTCTGGCGGTGGCCACAGATACGCAGTATTTT. Translating gives CASSLRLAVATDTQYF.